This TCR beta chain was sequenced in a study of cytomegalovirus exposure and HLA in healthy donors. Overall study findings and caveats: Cytomegalovirus status was reportedly diagnosed by the classifier with high specificity and sensitivity. Rare TCR sequences predominated, though certain public TCRs were found in many donors. Three chains linked to CMV were shown in vitro to be specific for CMV antigens. Researchers catalogued about 150 TCR beta chains as cytomegalovirus-associated.

As concerns this clone: Antigen specificity is unknown.

Some clones are missing from TCRdb's copy, which holds only in-frame ones; the method was immunoSEQ multiplex PCR. The table records under 95,000 clones, around 94% of them present only once. The germline V gene has CDR1 KGHSH and CDR2 LQKENI. V was cut by 4 bases and J by 1 base, with 11 bases left in between. This CDR3 contains 14 residues. The sequenced sample consisted of PBMCs. This clonotype was sampled from a woman aged 18-35 years in good health and CMV-seronegative. The chain recombines TRBV18 with TRBJ2-7, with D perhaps matching TRBD2 (6 bases). The CDR3 sequence is CASSRGTLSYEQYF. Here the CDR3 DNA reads TGTGCCAGCTCACGCGGGACTTTATCCTACGAGCAGTACTTC.